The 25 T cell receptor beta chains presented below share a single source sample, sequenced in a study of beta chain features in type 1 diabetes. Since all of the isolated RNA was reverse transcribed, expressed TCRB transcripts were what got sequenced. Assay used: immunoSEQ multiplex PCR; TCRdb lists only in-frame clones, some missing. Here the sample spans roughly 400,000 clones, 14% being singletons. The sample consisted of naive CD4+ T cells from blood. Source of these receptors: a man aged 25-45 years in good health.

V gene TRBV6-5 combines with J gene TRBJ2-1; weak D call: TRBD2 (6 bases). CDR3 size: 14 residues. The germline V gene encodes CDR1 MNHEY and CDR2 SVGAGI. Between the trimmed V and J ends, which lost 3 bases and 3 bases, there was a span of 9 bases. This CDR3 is CASSYGEDYNEQFF. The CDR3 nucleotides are TGTGCCAGCAGTTATGGGGAGGACTACAATGAGCAGTTCTTC.

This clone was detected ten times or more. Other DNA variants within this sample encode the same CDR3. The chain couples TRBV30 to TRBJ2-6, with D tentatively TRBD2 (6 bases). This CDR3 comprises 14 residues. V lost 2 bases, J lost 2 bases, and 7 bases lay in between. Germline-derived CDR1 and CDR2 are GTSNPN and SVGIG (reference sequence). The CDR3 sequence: CAWSTGAGANVLTF. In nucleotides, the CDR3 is TGTGCCTGGAGTACGGGGGCTGGGGCCAACGTCCTGACTTTC.

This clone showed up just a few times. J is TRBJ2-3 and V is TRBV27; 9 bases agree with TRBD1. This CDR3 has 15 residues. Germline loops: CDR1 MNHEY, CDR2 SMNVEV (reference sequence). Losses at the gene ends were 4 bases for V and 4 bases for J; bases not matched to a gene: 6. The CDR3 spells CASSSYRGLADTQYF. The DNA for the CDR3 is TGTGCCAGCAGTTCCTACAGGGGGCTTGCAGATACGCAGTATTTT.

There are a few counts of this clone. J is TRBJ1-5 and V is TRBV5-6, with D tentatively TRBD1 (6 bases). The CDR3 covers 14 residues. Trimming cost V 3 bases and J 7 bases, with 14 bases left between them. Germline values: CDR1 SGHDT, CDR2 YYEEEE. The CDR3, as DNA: TGTGCCAGCAGCTCGGGACAAGTGGGCCAGCCCCAGCATTTT. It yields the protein CASSSGQVGQPQHF.

The CDR3 bases are TGCAGCGGTGCCCCACCCAGCCTTAGGGACGGCTACTACGAGCAGTACGTC. Translating gives CSGAPPSLRDGYYEQYV. The chain is built from TRBV29-1 and TRBJ2-7; D possibly matches TRBD1 or TRBD2 (5 bases each). The germline V gene has CDR1 SQVTM and CDR2 ANQGSEA. V was cut by 7 bases and J by 3 bases, with 28 bases left in between. The CDR3 is made up of 17 amino acids.

The chain's CDR3 is CASSRRQGAPYEQYV. CDR3 nucleotide sequence: TGTGCCAGCAGCCGACGGCAGGGGGCGCCCTACGAGCAGTACGTC. The gene calls are TRBV13 and TRBJ2-7; 8 bases match TRBD1. This CDR3 is 15 amino acids long. Trimming took 5 bases from V and 2 from J; bases not matched to a gene: 8. Looked up from germline, CDR1 is PRHDT and CDR2 is FYEKMQ (reference sequence).

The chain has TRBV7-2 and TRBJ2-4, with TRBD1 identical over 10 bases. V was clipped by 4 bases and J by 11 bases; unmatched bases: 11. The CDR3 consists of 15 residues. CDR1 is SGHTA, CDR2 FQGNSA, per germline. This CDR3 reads CASSSYSGTGDLQYF. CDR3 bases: TGTGCCAGCAGCTCTTATTCCGGGACAGGGGACCTTCAGTACTTC.

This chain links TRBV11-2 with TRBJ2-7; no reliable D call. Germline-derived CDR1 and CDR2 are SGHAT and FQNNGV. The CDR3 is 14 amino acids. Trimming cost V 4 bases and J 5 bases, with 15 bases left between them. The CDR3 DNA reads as TGTGCCAGCAGCTCCATCAAATACCGACACGAGCAGTACTTC. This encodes CASSSIKYRHEQYF.

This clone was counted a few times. The CDR3 region is CASTDSPTNEQFF. The CDR3 nucleotides are TGCGCCAGCACTGACAGCCCAACTAATGAGCAGTTCTTC. The chain carries TRBV10-1 and TRBJ2-1; D may be TRBD1 (5 bases). The germline CDR1 and CDR2 sequences are WNHNN and SYGVQD (reference sequence). The CDR3 is made up of 13 amino acids. The V end was cut by 7 bases, the J end by 7 bases, with 14 bases between.

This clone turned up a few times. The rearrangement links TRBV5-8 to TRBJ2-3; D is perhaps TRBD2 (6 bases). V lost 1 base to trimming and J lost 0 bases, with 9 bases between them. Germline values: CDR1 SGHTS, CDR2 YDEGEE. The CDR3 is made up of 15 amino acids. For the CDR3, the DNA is TGTGCCAGCAGCTTGTTAGGGACTAGCACAGATACGCAGTATTTT. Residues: CASSLLGTSTDTQYF.

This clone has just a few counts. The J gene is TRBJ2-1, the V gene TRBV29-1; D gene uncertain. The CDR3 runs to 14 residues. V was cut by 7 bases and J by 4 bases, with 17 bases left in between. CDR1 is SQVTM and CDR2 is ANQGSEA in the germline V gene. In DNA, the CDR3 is TGCAGCGCCTCGCTGGCCCGGATTTACAATGAGCAGTTCTTC. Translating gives CSASLARIYNEQFF.

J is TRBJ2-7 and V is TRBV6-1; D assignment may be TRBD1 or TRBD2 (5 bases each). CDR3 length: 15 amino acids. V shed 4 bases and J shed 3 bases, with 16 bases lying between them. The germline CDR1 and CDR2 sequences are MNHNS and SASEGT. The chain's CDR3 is CASSGPGRGNYEQYF. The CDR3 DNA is TGTGCCAGCAGTGGGCCGGGACGGGGTAACTACGAGCAGTACTTC.

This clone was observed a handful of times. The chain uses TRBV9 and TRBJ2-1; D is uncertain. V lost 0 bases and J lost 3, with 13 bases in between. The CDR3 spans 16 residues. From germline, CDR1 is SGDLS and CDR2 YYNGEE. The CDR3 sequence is CASSVDPTGGYNEQFF. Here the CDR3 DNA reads TGTGCCAGCAGCGTAGATCCCACGGGTGGCTACAATGAGCAGTTCTTC.

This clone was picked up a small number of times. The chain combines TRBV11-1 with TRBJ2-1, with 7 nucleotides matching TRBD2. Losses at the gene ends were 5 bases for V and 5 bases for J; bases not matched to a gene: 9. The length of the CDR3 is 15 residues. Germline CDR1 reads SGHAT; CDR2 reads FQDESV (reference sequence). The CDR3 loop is CASSITLGGDNEQFF. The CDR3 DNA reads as TGTGCCAGCAGCATAACCTTGGGAGGGGACAATGAGCAGTTCTTC.

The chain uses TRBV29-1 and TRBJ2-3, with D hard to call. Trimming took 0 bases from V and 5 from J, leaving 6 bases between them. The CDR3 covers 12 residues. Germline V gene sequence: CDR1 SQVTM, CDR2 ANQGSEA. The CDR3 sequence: CSVEDHRDTQYF. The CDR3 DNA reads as TGCAGCGTTGAAGATCACAGAGATACGCAGTATTTT.

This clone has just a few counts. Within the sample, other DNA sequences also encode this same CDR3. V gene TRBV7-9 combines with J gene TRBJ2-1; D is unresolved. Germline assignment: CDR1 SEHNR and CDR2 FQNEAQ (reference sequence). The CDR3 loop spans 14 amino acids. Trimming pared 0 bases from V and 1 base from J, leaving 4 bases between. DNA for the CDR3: TGTGCCAGCAGCTTAGCGGTGTCCTACAATGAGCAGTTCTTC. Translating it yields CASSLAVSYNEQFF.

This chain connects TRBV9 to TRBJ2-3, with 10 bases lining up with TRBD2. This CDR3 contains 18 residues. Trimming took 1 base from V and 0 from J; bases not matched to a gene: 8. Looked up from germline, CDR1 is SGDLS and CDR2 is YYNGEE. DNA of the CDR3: TGTGCCAGCAGCGTAACTAGCGGGATCGGGACTAGCACAGATACGCAGTATTTT. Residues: CASSVTSGIGTSTDTQYF.

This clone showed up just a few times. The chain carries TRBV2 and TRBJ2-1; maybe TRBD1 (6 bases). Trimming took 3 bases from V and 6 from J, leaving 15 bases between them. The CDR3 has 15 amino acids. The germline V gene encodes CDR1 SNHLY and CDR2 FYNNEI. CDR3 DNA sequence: TGTGCCAGCAGTGAGATGAGGGGGAGAGGCAATGAGCAGTTCTTC. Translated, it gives CASSEMRGRGNEQFF. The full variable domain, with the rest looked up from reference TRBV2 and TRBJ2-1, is EPEVTQTPSHQVTQMGQEVILRCVPISNHLYFYWYRQILGQKVEFLVSFYNNEISEKSEIFDDQFSVERPDGSNFTLKIRSTKLEDSAMYFCASSEMRGRGNEQFFGPGTRLTVL.

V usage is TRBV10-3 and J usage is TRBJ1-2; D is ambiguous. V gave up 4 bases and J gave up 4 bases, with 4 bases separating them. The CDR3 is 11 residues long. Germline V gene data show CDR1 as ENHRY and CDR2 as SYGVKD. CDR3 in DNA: TGTGCCATCAGTGCCGGCTATGGCTACACCTTC. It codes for CAISAGYGYTF.

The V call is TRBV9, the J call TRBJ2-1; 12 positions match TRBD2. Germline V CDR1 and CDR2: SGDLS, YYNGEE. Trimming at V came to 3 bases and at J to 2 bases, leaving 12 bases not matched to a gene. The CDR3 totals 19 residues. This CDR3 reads CASSGPEILAGGPYNEQFF. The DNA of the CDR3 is TGTGCCAGCAGCGGACCGGAGATACTAGCGGGAGGCCCCTACAATGAGCAGTTCTTC.

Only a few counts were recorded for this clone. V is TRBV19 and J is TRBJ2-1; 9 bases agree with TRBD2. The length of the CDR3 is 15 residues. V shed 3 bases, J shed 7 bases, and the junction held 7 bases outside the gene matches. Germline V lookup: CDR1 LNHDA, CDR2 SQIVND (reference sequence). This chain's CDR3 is CASSIPAGGPNEQFF. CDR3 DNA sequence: TGTGCCAGTAGTATCCCCGCGGGGGGGCCTAATGAGCAGTTCTTC.

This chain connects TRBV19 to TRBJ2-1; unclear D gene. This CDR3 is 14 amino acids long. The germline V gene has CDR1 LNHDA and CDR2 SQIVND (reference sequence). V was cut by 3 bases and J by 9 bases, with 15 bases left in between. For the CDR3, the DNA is TGTGCCAGTAGTATCTTGAGCAGCTCGGGTGAGCAGTTCTTC. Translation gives CASSILSSSGEQFF.

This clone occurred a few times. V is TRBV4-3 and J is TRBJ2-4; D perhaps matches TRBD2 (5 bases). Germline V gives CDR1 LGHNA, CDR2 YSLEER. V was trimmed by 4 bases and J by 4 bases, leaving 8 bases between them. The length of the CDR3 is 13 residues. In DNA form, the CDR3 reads TGCGCCAGCAGCCCCTCGGGGAAAAACATTCAGTACTTC. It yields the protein CASSPSGKNIQYF.

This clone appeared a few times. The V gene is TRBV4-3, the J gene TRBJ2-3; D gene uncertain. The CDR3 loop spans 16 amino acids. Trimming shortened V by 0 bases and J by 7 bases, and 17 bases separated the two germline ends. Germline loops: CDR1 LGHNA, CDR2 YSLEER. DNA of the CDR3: TGCGCCAGCAGCCAAGAACCTTCCCCTAGTGCAAATACGCAGTATTTT. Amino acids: CASSQEPSPSANTQYF.

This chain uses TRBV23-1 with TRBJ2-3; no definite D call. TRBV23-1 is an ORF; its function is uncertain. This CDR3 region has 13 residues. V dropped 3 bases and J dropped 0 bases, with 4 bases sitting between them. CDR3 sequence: CASSHFSTDTQYF. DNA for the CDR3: TGCGCCAGCAGTCACTTTAGCACAGATACGCAGTATTTT.